This entry lists 12 T cell receptor beta chains sequenced from one sample in a study of early T cells in non-severe SARS-CoV-2 infection. MiXCR, run by TCRdb on the 5' RACE reads, gives a single entry per CDR3 protein. The sample comprises about 44,000 distinct CDR3 sequences, 12% of which are singletons, and around 16% rests with the top ten. Input material: whole blood. The receptor set was obtained from an adult who was a healthcare worker with PCR-confirmed SARS-CoV-2 infection or an uninfected control (not recorded which).

This chain links TRBV9 with TRBJ1-3; D gene uncertain. CDR1 and CDR2 (germline): SGDLS, YYNGEE. With 7 bases removed from V and 2 bases from J, the gap between germline ends came to 13 bases. The CDR3 covers 14 residues. CDR3 protein: CASRPGLAGNTIYF. The DNA for the CDR3 is TGTGCCAGCCGGCCGGGTTTGGCTGGAAACACCATATATTTT.

This clonotype occurred many times. This chain joins TRBV9 and TRBJ2-3; TRBD1 aligns across 7 bases. This CDR3 is 14 amino acids long. The germline gives CDR1 SGDLS, CDR2 YYNGEE. Trimming removed 4 bases from V and 4 bases from J; junction bases left unmatched: 6. CDR3 coding DNA: TGTGCCAGCAGCAGACAGGGTTCGGCAGATACGCAGTATTTT. Translated, it gives CASSRQGSADTQYF.

This chain links TRBV7-2 with TRBJ2-5; either TRBD1 or TRBD2 may fit D (6 bases each). This CDR3 spans 16 amino acids. CDR1 and CDR2 from the germline V gene are SGHTA and FQGNSA. V was trimmed by 4 bases and J by 3 bases, leaving 18 bases between them. CDR3 in DNA: TGTGCCAGCAGCTCCTTTCGAGGAGGGGGGAAAGAGACCCAGTACTTC. Protein: CASSSFRGGGKETQYF. The full variable domain, rest sourced from reference TRBV7-2 and TRBJ2-5, is GAGVSQSPSNKVTEKGKDVELRCDPISGHTALYWYRQSLGQGLEFLIYFQGNSAPDKSGLPSDRFSAERTGGSVSTLTIQRTQQEDSAVYLCASSSFRGGGKETQYFGPGTRLLVL.

The genes are TRBV14 and TRBJ2-5; D possibly matches TRBD1 or TRBD2 (5 bases each). The CDR3 sequence is 14 residues long. Germline V lookup: CDR1 SGHDN, CDR2 FVKESK. V was trimmed by 1 base and J by 7 bases, leaving 13 bases between them. CDR3 residues: CASSQAGLEGTQYF. DNA for the CDR3: TGTGCCAGCAGCCAAGCGGGGCTAGAAGGGACCCAGTACTTC. Using reference TRBV14 and TRBJ2-5 for the parts outside the CDR3, the full variable domain is EAGVTQFPSHSVIEKGQTVTLRCDPISGHDNLYWYRRVMGKEIKFLLHFVKESKQDESGMPNNRFLAERTGGTYSTLKVQPAELEDSGVYFCASSQAGLEGTQYFGPGTRLLVL.

This clonotype was observed a few times. This chain links TRBV11-3 with TRBJ2-1; D might be TRBD2 (5 bases). The V gene lost 5 bases and the J gene lost 2 bases, with 16 bases spanning the gap. This CDR3 is built from 16 residues. Germline CDR1 is SGHNT and CDR2 is YENEEA. CDR3 DNA sequence: TGTGCCAGCAGCCTAGGCGGACTGGCCACCTACAATGAGCAGTTCTTC. This gives the protein CASSLGGLATYNEQFF.

This clonotype was recorded many times. The chain combines TRBV6-2 or TRBV6-3 with TRBJ2-7, with 7 positions matching TRBD1. V lost 6 bases and J lost 3; bases outside the gene matches: 8. Germline CDR1 and CDR2: MNHEY and SVGEGT. CDR3 length: 14 amino acids. The CDR3 is CASRQTGSGYEQYF. CDR3 sequence (DNA): TGTGCCAGCAGGCAGACAGGGAGCGGCTACGAGCAGTACTTC.

This clonotype was counted a few times. V usage is TRBV25-1 and J usage is TRBJ2-7, with D tentatively TRBD2 (6 bases). The V gene lost 5 bases and the J gene lost 0 bases, with 14 bases spanning the gap. The CDR3 length is 15 residues. Germline CDR1 MGHDK, CDR2 SYGVNS. The CDR3 is CASSPFRGTSYEQYF. Written as DNA, the CDR3 is TGTGCCAGCAGTCCATTCCGGGGGACCTCCTACGAGCAGTACTTC.

This clonotype was detected a few times. The V call is TRBV7-2, the J call TRBJ2-7; 9 bases agree with TRBD1. V shed 3 bases, J shed 5 bases, and the junction held 8 bases outside the gene matches. Germline CDR1 is SGHTA and CDR2 is FQGNSA. The CDR3 sequence is 15 residues long. CDR3 nucleotides: TGTGCCAGCAGCTTCACAACCGGGACAGGGAACGAGCAGTACTTC. Amino acid sequence: CASSFTTGTGNEQYF.

This clonotype was seen repeatedly, ten times or more. This sequence joins TRBV6-6 and TRBJ2-1; D is unclear. The germline CDR1 and CDR2 sequences are MNHNY and SVGAGI (reference sequence). Trimming took 10 bases from V and 9 from J, leaving 13 bases between them. The CDR3 length is 11 residues. CDR3: CATKVTGEQFF. For the CDR3, the DNA is TGTGCCACTAAAGTCACCGGTGAGCAGTTCTTC.

This clonotype has at least ten counts. As DNA, the CDR3 is TGTGCCAGCACCCTCCTCGGCCCTGGAGATACGCAGTATTTT. Protein: CASTLLGPGDTQYF. The chain uses TRBV6-2 or TRBV6-3 and TRBJ2-3; no definite D call. Trimming pared 7 bases from V and 5 bases from J, leaving 16 bases between. Germline assignment: CDR1 MNHEY and CDR2 SVGEGT. The CDR3 covers 14 residues.

This chain joins TRBV29-1 and TRBJ1-4, with D tentatively TRBD1 (5 bases). The germline V and J ends were trimmed by 3 bases and 7 bases, with 12 bases remaining between them. Germline V gene lookup returns CDR1 SQVTM and CDR2 ANQGSEA. There are 13 residues in the CDR3. The CDR3, as DNA: TGCAGCGTTGAGGGGGGAGGGAGTGAAAAACTGTTTTTT. Amino acid sequence: CSVEGGGSEKLFF. The full variable domain, rest sourced from reference TRBV29-1 and TRBJ1-4, is SAVISQKPSRDICQRGTSLTIQCQVDSQVTMMFWYRQQPGQSLTLIATANQGSEATYESGFVIDKFPISRPNLTFSTLTVSNMSPEDSSIYLCSVEGGGSEKLFFGSGTQLSVL.

The chain employs TRBV7-9 and TRBJ2-2, with TRBD1 matching over 9 bases. The CDR3 is made up of 15 amino acids. Germline CDR1 is SEHNR and CDR2 is FQNEAQ (reference sequence). The J segment lost 7 bases and the V segment lost 5 bases, leaving 8 bases of the junction unmatched. The CDR3 region has the DNA TGTGCCAGCAGCCACCGACAGGGGGTCGGCGGGGAGCTGTTTTTT. As protein: CASSHRQGVGGELFF.